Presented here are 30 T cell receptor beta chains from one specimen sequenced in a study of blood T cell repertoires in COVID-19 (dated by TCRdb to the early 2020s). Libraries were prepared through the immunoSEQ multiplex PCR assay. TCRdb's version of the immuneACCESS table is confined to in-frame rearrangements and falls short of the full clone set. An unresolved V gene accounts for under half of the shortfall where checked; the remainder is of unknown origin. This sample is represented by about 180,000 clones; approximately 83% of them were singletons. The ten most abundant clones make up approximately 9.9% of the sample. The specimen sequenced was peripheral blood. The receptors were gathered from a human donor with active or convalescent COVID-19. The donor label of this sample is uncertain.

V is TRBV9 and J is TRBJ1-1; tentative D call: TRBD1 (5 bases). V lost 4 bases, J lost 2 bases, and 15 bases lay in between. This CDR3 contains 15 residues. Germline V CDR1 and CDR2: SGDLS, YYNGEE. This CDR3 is CASSPREGLNTEAFF. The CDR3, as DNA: TGTGCCAGCAGCCCCAGGGAGGGGCTAAACACTGAAGCTTTCTTT.

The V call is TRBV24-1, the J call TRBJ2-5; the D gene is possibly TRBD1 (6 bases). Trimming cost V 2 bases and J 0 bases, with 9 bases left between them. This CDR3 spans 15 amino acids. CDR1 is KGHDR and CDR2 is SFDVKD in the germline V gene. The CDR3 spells CATSDWTDHQETQYF. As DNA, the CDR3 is TGTGCCACCAGTGATTGGACAGACCACCAAGAGACCCAGTACTTC.

CDR3 sequence (DNA): TGTGCCAGCAGCCCCATGTTGAGGGACACAGATACGCAGTATTTT. It is translated as CASSPMLRDTDTQYF. The chain uses TRBV7-9 and TRBJ2-3; the D gene is possibly TRBD2 (5 bases). Trimming shortened V by 5 bases and J by 2 bases, and 14 bases separated the two germline ends. The germline CDR1 and CDR2 sequences are SEHNR and FQNEAQ (reference sequence). The CDR3 sequence is 15 residues long.

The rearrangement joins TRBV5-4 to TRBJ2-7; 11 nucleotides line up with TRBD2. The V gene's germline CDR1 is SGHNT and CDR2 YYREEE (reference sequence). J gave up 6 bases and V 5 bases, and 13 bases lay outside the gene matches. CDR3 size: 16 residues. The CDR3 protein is CASRPTLAGGLSEQYF. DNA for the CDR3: TGTGCCAGCAGGCCTACCCTAGCGGGGGGCCTCTCCGAGCAGTACTTC. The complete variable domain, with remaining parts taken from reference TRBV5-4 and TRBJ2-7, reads ETGVTQSPTHLIKTRGQQVTLRCSSQSGHNTVSWYQQALGQGPQFIFQYYREEENGRGNFPPRFSGLQFPNYSSELNVNALELDDSALYLCASRPTLAGGLSEQYFGPGTRLTVT.

CDR3 in amino acids: CASSRGDQETQYF. Here the CDR3 DNA reads TGTGCCAGCAGTCGGGGGGACCAAGAGACCCAGTACTTC. This chain joins TRBV9 and TRBJ2-5, with 7 bases matching TRBD2. Germline trimming cut 5 bases from V and 0 bases from J; bases unmatched to any gene: 1. CDR1 is SGDLS and CDR2 is YYNGEE in the germline V gene. The CDR3 has 13 amino acids.

The CDR3 DNA is TGTGCCAGCAGCCAAACGGGGGGTTCTCCAGATACGCAGTATTTT. As protein: CASSQTGGSPDTQYF. This sequence joins TRBV4-2 and TRBJ2-3, with 7 bases that match TRBD2. Germline assignment: CDR1 LGHNA and CDR2 YNFKEQ. After removal of 2 bases from V and 4 bases from J, the junction contained 6 bases not matched to a gene. CDR3 length: 15 residues.

The CDR3 DNA sequence: TGCGCCAGCAGCCCCTTACGAATAGCGGGGGGGACAGATACGCAGTATTTT. This translates into CASSPLRIAGGTDTQYF. The V and J genes are TRBV4-3 and TRBJ2-3, with 11 bases aligning to TRBD2. V trimming: 4 bases; J trimming: 3 bases; junction bases outside the gene matches: 9. The germline gives CDR1 LGHNA, CDR2 YSLEER. The length of the CDR3 is 17 residues.

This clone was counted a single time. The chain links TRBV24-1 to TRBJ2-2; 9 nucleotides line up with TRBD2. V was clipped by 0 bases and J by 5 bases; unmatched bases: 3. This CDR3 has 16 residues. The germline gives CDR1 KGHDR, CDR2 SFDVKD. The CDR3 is CATSDLQRGATGELFF. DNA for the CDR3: TGTGCCACCAGTGATTTGCAGCGGGGGGCTACCGGGGAGCTGTTTTTT.

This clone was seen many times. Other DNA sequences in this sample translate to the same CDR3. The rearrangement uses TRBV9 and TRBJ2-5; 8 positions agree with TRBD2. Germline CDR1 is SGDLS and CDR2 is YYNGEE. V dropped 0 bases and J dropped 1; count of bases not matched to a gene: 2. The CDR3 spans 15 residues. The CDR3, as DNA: TGTGCCAGCAGCGTAGCGGGGGGGCCCCAAGAGACCCAGTACTTC. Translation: CASSVAGGPQETQYF. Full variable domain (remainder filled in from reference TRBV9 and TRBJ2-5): DSGVTQTPKHLITATGQRVTLRCSPRSGDLSVYWYQQSLDQGLQFLIQYYNGEERAKGNILERFSAQQFPDLHSELNLSSLELGDSALYFCASSVAGGPQETQYFGPGTRLLVL.

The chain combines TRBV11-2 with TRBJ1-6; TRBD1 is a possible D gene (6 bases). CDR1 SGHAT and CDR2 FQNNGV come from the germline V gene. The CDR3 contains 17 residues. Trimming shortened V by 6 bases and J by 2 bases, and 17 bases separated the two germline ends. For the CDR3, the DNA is TGTGCCAGCAGTCCTACAGGGTATGGTACCTATAATTCACCCCTCCACTTT. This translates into CASSPTGYGTYNSPLHF.

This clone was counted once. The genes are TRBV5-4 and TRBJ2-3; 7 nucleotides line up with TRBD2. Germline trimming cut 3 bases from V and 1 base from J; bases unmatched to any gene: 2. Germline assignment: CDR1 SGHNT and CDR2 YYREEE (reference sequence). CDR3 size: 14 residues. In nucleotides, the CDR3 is TGTGCCAGCAGCTCAGGACTAGGCACAGATACGCAGTATTTT. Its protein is CASSSGLGTDTQYF.

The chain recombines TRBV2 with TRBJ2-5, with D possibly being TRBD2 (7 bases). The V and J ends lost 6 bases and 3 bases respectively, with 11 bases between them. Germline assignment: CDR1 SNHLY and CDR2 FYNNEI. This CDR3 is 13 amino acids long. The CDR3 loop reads CASRAGQEETQYF. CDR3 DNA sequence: TGTGCCAGCAGAGCGGGACAAGAAGAGACCCAGTACTTC. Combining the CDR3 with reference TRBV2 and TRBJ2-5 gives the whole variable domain EPEVTQTPSHQVTQMGQEVILRCVPISNHLYFYWYRQILGQKVEFLVSFYNNEISEKSEIFDDQFSVERPDGSNFTLKIRSTKLEDSAMYFCASRAGQEETQYFGPGTRLLVL.

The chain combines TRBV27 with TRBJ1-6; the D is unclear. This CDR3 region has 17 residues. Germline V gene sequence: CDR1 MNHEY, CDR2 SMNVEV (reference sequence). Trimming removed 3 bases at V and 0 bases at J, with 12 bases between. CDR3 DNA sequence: TGTGCCAGCAGTTTGTTAACCGTCAGCTCCTATAATTCACCCCTCCACTTT. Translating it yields CASSLLTVSSYNSPLHF.

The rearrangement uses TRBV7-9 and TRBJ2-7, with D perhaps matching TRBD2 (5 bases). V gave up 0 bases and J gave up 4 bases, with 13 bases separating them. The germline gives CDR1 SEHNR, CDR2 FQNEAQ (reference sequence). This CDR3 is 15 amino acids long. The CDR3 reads CASSLARRAPYEQYF. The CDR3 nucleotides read TGTGCCAGCAGCTTAGCGAGGCGGGCCCCGTACGAGCAGTACTTC.

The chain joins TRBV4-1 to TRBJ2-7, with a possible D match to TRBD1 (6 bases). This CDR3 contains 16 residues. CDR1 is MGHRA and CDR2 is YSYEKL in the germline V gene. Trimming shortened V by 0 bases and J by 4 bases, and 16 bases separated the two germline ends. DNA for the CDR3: TGCGCCAGCAGCCAAGAAAGCCTCAGGGGACGATACGAGCAGTACTTC. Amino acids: CASSQESLRGRYEQYF.

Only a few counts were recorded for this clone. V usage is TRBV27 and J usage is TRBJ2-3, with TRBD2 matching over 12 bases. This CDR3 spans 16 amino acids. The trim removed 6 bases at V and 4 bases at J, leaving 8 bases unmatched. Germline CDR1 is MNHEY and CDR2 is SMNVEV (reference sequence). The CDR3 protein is CASSPQRLAGADTQYF. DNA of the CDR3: TGTGCCAGCAGCCCCCAGAGACTAGCGGGGGCAGATACGCAGTATTTT.

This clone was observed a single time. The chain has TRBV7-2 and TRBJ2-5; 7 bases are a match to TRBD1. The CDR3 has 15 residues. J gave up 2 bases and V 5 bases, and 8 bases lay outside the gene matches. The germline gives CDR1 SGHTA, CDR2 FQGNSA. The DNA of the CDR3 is TGTGCCAGCAGCCCCAGGACAGGCCTACAAGAGACCCAGTACTTC. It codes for CASSPRTGLQETQYF.

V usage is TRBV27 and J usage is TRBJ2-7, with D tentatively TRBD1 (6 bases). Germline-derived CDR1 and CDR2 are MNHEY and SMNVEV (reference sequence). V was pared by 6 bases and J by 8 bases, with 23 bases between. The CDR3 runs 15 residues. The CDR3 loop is CASSYYRDTLVKQYF. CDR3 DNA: TGTGCCAGCAGCTACTACCGGGACACTCTTGTTAAGCAGTACTTC.

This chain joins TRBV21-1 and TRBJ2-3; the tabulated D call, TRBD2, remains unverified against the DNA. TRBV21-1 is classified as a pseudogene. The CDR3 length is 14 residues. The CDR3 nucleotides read TGTGCCACCAGCCATGGACTAGCGCGCGTTACGCAGTATTTT. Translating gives CATSHGLARVTQYF.

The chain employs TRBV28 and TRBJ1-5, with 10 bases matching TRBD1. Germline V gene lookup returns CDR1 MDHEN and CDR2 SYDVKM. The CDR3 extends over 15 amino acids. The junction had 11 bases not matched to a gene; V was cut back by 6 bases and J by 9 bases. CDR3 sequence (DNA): TGTGCCAGCAGCCGGGGACAGGGGCCCGCGGTGCCCCAGCATTTT. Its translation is CASSRGQGPAVPQHF.

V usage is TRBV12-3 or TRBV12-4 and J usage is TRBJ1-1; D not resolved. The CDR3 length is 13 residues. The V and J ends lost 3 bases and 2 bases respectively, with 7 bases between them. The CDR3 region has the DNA TGTGCCAGCAGTTTCGAGGGAAACACTGAAGCTTTCTTT. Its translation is CASSFEGNTEAFF.

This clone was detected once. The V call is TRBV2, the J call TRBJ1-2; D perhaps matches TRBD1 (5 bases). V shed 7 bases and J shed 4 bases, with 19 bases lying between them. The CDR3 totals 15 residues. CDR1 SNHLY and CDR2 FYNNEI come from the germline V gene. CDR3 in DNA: TGTGCCAGCACAGGGAGCCCTACGGGGGGCTATGGCTACACCTTC. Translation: CASTGSPTGGYGYTF. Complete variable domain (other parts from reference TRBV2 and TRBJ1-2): EPEVTQTPSHQVTQMGQEVILRCVPISNHLYFYWYRQILGQKVEFLVSFYNNEISEKSEIFDDQFSVERPDGSNFTLKIRSTKLEDSAMYFCASTGSPTGGYGYTFGSGTRLTVV.

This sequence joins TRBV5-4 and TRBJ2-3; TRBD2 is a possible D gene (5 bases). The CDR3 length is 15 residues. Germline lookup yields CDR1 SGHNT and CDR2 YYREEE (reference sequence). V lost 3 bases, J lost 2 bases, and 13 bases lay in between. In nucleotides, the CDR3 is TGTGCCAGCAGCTCCACGGACTGGGTCACAGATACGCAGTATTTT. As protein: CASSSTDWVTDTQYF.

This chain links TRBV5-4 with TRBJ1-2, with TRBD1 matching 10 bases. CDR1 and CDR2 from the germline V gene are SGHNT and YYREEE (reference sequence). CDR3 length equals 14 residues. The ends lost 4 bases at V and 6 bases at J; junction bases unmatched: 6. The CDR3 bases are TGTGCCAGCAGCCGACAGGGGGCGCGTCATGGCTACACCTTC. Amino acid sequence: CASSRQGARHGYTF.

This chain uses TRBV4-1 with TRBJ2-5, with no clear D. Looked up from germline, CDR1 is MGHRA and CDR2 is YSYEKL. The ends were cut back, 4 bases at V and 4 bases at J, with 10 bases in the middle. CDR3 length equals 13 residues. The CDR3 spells CASSLTGSETQYF. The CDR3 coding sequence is TGCGCCAGCAGCCTCACCGGGTCAGAGACCCAGTACTTC.

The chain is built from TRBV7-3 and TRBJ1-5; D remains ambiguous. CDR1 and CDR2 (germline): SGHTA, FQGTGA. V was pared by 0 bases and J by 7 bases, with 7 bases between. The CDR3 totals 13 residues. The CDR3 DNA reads TGTGCCAGCAGCTTAACTGGAGACCAGCCCCAGCATTTT. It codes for CASSLTGDQPQHF.

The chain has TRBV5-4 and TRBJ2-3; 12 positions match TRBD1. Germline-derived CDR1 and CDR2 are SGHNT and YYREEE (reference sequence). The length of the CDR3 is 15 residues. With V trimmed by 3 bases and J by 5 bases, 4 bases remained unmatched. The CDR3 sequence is CASSSGTGGLDTQYF. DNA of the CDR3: TGTGCCAGCAGCTCCGGGACAGGGGGCTTAGATACGCAGTATTTT.

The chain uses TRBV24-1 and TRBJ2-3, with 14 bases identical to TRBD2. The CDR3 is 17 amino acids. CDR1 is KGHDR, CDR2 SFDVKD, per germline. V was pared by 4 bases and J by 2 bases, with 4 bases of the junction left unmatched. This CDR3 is CATSETGLAGDTDTQYF. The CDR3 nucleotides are TGTGCCACCAGTGAAACGGGACTAGCGGGGGACACAGATACGCAGTATTTT.

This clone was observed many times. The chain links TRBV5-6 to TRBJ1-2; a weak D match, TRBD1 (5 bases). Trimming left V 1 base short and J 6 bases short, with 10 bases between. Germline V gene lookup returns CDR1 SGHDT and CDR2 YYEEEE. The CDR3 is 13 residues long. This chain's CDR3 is CASSLRQGDGYTF. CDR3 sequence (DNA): TGTGCCAGCAGCTTGCGGCAGGGCGATGGCTACACCTTC.

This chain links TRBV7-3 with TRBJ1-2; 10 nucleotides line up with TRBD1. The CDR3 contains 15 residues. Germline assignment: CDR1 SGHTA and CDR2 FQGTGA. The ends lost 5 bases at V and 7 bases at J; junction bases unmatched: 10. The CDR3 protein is CASSETGTGDSGYTF. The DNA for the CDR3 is TGTGCCAGCAGCGAAACGGGGACAGGGGACTCTGGCTACACCTTC.